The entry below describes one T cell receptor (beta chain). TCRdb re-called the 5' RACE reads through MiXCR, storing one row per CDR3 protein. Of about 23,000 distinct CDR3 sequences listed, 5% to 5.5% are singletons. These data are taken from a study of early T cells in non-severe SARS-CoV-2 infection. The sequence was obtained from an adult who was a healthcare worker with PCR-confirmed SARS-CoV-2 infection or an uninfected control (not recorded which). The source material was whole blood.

The CDR3 here is CATSDTGVPDTQYF. The CDR3 nucleotides read TGTGCCACCAGTGATACTGGGGTTCCAGATACGCAGTATTTT. The rearrangement joins TRBV24-1 to TRBJ2-3; D is unresolved. The CDR3 loop spans 14 amino acids. V lost 3 bases, J lost 4 bases, and 10 bases lay in between. The germline CDR1 and CDR2 sequences are KGHDR and SFDVKD.